Described below is a single TCR beta chain sequence and its context. This entry is derived from a study of TIL therapy for anti-PD-1-resistant metastatic lung cancer. Sequencing used immunoSEQ v3. Libraries were sequenced to 2 million to 2.5 million read pairs (survey) or roughly 4.5-6 million (deep). Assay used: immunoSEQ multiplex PCR; TCRdb lists only in-frame clones, some missing. The sample includes some 20,000 clones, nearly 80% of them seen just once. This CDR3 has 14 amino acids. The germline V and J ends were trimmed by 5 bases and 5 bases, with 15 bases remaining between them. Per the germline V gene, CDR1 is SEHNR and CDR2 is FQNEAQ (reference sequence). Sample time point: pre-treatment sample, taken before nivolumab and TIL therapy.

The TCR sequence derives from a person aged 25 to 80 with non-small cell lung cancer. This chain uses TRBV7-9 with TRBJ2-5, with D maybe TRBD1 (5 bases). The sequencing here drew on blood, taken at baseline. CDR3 nucleotide sequence: TGTGCCAGCAGCGGGGCGCCTCAGTTGGAGACCCAGTACTTC. Protein: CASSGAPQLETQYF.